One sample yielded the 10 T cell receptor beta chains listed below, sequenced in a study of CD8+CD57+ T cells in acquired aplastic anemia. The template for TCR beta VDJ and CDR3 sequence profiling was genomic DNA. TCRdb analysed the reads with MiXCR anew, one entry per CDR3 protein. The data hold around 430,000 distinct CDR3 sequences, with roughly a third observed a single time. Patients selected for sequencing had displayed CD8+CD57+ cell expansion by flow cytometry. What was sequenced was sorted CD4+, CD8+, or CD8+CD57+ T cells (not recorded which) from PBMCs. The origin of the receptors is a human donor with aplastic anemia.

The sample holds many counts of this clonotype. V gene TRBV5-1 combines with J gene TRBJ1-5; TRBD1 matches at 7 bases. This CDR3 has 15 residues. Germline trimming cut 4 bases from V and 1 base from J; bases unmatched to any gene: 5. Germline V CDR1 and CDR2: SGHRS, YFSETQ. The DNA of the CDR3 is TGCGCCAGCAGCATGGCAGGGGGAAGCAATCAGCCCCAGCATTTT. Protein product: CASSMAGGSNQPQHF.

With regard to this clonotype: Lacking the conserved final phenylalanine or tryptophan, this CDR3 likely reflects a read error. V is TRBV10-3 and J is TRBJ2-7; maybe TRBD2 (6 bases). The CDR3 extends over 11 amino acids. Germline CDR1 ENHRY, CDR2 SYGVKD. Trimming removed 10 bases at V and 7 bases at J, with 14 bases between. The CDR3 reads CASTQGTEQYS. Written as DNA, the CDR3 is TGTGCCAGCACCCAAGGGACTGAGCAGTACTCC.

This clonotype was seen at least ten times. The chain has TRBV19 and TRBJ1-3; 7 nucleotides agree with TRBD1. The V segment lost 6 bases and the J segment 0 bases; nucleotides outside the gene matches: 11. The CDR3 is 17 residues long. The germline gives CDR1 LNHDA, CDR2 SQIVND (reference sequence). The CDR3 region has the DNA TGTGCCAGTAGGAACGGCCGGGACAGAAGCTCTGGAAACACCATATATTTT. Protein: CASRNGRDRSSGNTIYF.

With regard to this clonotype: A read error may explain this, as a much larger clone is one base away. This CDR3 is CASSSGAGSPLHF. CDR3 DNA: TGTGCCAGCAGCTCCGGGGCCGGGTCACCCCTCCACTTT. This rearrangement joins TRBV7-2 to TRBJ1-6, with TRBD1 as a possible D gene (5 bases). V lost 4 bases to trimming and J lost 10 bases, with 11 bases between them. CDR1 is SGHTA, CDR2 FQGNSA, per germline. The CDR3 is made up of 13 amino acids.

This chain uses TRBV27 with TRBJ1-5; D may be TRBD1 (6 bases). Trimming cost V 6 bases and J 6 bases, with 15 bases left between them. The V gene's germline CDR1 is MNHEY and CDR2 SMNVEV (reference sequence). This CDR3 region has 14 residues. CDR3 region: CASRDRMGVQPQHF. CDR3 in DNA: TGTGCCAGCAGAGACAGGATGGGTGTTCAGCCCCAGCATTTT.

The chain is built from TRBV7-3 and TRBJ2-5; D ambiguous. In germline, CDR1 is SGHTA, CDR2 FQGTGA. The CDR3 extends over 14 amino acids. V shed 2 bases and J shed 7 bases, with 14 bases lying between them. The CDR3 protein is CASSLRASWGTQYF. The CDR3 DNA follows: TGTGCCAGCAGCTTACGGGCAAGCTGGGGGACCCAGTACTTC.

The chain is built from TRBV20-1 and TRBJ2-1; 8 bases are shared with TRBD2. This CDR3 has 17 residues. Germline CDR1 reads DFQATT; CDR2 reads SNEGSKA (reference sequence). V lost 1 base to trimming and J lost 0 bases; unmatched junction nucleotides: 8. CDR3 protein: CSARVSSGRLSYNEQFF. The DNA of the CDR3 is TGCAGTGCTAGAGTCTCCAGCGGGAGACTCTCCTACAATGAGCAGTTCTTC.

This chain joins TRBV6-1 and TRBJ1-2; maybe TRBD1 (5 bases). CDR3 length equals 19 residues. Deletions cut 3 bases from V and 4 bases from J, with 27 bases between. Looked up from germline, CDR1 is MNHNS and CDR2 is SASEGT. This CDR3 is CASSDFSGGAAQRGYGYTF. CDR3 DNA: TGTGCCAGCAGTGATTTTTCCGGTGGGGCAGCCCAAAGGGGCTATGGCTACACCTTC.

The chain recombines TRBV5-5 with TRBJ1-1; D is unresolved. V dropped 0 bases and J dropped 0 bases, with 12 bases sitting between them. The germline V gene encodes CDR1 SGHKS and CDR2 YYEKEE (reference sequence). This CDR3 is built from 16 residues. The CDR3 is CASSLAGGLLNTEAFF. The CDR3 nucleotides read TGTGCCAGCAGCTTGGCCGGTGGGCTATTGAACACTGAAGCTTTCTTT.

The V call is TRBV20-1, the J call TRBJ1-5; D might be TRBD1 (5 bases). CDR1 is DFQATT and CDR2 is SNEGSKA in the germline V gene (reference sequence). CDR3 length: 12 residues. V was cut by 1 base and J by 6 bases, with 7 bases left in between. CDR3 in amino acids: CSARGGSQPQHF. CDR3 sequence (DNA): TGCAGTGCTAGAGGGGGGAGTCAGCCCCAGCATTTT.